A single TCR beta chain is shown here with its context. The assay was immunoSEQ multiplex PCR, and TCRdb's table has in-frame clones only and misses some. The table includes under 200,000 clones, 75% to 90% detected once. The data are from a study of blood T cell repertoires in COVID-19. V lost 2 bases and J 8 bases, leaving 16 bases between the germline ends. The CDR3 has 14 residues. Germline lookup yields CDR1 SGHRS and CDR2 YFSETQ. The chain is built from TRBV5-1 and TRBJ1-2, with D maybe TRBD1 (6 bases). Material for sequencing was PBMCs or T cells enriched from blood (not recorded which). The sequence came from a woman in her fifties or sixties who had recovered from COVID-19. DNA of the CDR3: TGCGCCAGCAGCTTCTTACAGGGAGCGGACGGCTACACCTTC. As protein: CASSFLQGADGYTF.